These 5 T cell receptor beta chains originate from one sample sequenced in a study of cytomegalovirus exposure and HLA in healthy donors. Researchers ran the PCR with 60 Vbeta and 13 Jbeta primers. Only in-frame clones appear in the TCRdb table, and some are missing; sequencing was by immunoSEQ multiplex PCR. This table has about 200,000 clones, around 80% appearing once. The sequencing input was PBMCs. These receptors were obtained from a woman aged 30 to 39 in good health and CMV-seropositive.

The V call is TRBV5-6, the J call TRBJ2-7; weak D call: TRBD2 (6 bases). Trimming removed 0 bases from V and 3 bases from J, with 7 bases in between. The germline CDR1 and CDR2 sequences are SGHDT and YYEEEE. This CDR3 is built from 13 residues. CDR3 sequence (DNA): TGTGCCAGCAGCTTGGGGGGAGGCTACGAGCAGTACTTC. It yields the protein CASSLGGGYEQYF. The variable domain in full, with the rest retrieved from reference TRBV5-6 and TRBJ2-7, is DAGVTQSPTHLIKTRGQQVTLRCSPKSGHDTVSWYQQALGQGPQFIFQYYEEEERQRGNFPDRFSGHQFPNYSSELNVNALLLGDSALYLCASSLGGGYEQYFGPGTRLTVT.

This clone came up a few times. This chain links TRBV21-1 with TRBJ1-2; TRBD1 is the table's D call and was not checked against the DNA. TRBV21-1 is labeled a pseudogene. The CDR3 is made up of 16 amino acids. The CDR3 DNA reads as TGTGCCAGCAGCAGGAGAGACAGGGAGAGAAACTATGGCTACACCTTC. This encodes CASSRRDRERNYGYTF.

The CDR3 coding sequence is TGTGCCAGCAGCTCGCCGGGGGGGCCGATCGAGCAGTACTTC. It is translated as CASSSPGGPIEQYF. The rearrangement uses TRBV7-2 and TRBJ2-7; 8 positions agree with TRBD2. Trimming removed 4 bases from V and 6 bases from J; junction bases left unmatched: 8. This CDR3 has 14 residues. Germline V gene sequence: CDR1 SGHTA, CDR2 FQGNSA. The full variable domain, its missing parts supplied by reference TRBV7-2 and TRBJ2-7, is GAGVSQSPSNKVTEKGKDVELRCDPISGHTALYWYRQSLGQGLEFLIYFQGNSAPDKSGLPSDRFSAERTGGSVSTLTIQRTQQEDSAVYLCASSSPGGPIEQYFGPGTRLTVT.

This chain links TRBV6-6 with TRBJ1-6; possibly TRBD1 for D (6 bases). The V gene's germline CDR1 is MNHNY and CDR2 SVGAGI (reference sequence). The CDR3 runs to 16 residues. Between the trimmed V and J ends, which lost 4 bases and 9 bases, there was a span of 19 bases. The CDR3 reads CASSLDAGGFFSPLHF. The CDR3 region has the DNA TGTGCCAGCAGTTTAGATGCGGGGGGCTTTTTTTCACCCCTCCACTTT.

The chain's CDR3 is CASSSDRVREEKLFF. The CDR3 DNA sequence: TGTGCCAGCAGCTCGGACAGGGTGAGGGAGGAAAAACTGTTTTTT. The V and J genes are TRBV7-9 and TRBJ1-4, with 8 positions matching TRBD1. The CDR3 spans 15 residues. The V segment lost 4 bases and the J segment 8 bases; nucleotides outside the gene matches: 9. Looked up from germline, CDR1 is SEHNR and CDR2 is FQNEAQ (reference sequence).